Sequencing of this TCR beta chain was carried out in a study of OX40 agonist ivuxolimab in advanced cancers. Study at large: Averaging 60 years in age, with a range of about 20 to 90, the cohort was 65% to 85% male.

The CDR3 runs to 17 residues. Germline trimming cut 4 bases from V and 5 bases from J; bases unmatched to any gene: 11. Germline V gene lookup returns CDR1 SGHAT and CDR2 FQNNGV. Repertoires were generated with immunoSEQ multiplex PCR, while TCRdb's copy carries only in-frame clones and drops some. The sample shows approximately 75,000 clones, roughly 90% of them seen only once. About this clone: Its target is not known.

The study's findings and limits: The authors did not determine the antigen specificity of the expanded peripheral T cells.

The clonotype was recovered from an adult with an advanced solid tumor such as melanoma, head and neck, liver or kidney cancer. This chain links TRBV11-2 with TRBJ2-5; 12 bases are a match to TRBD2. Here the sequenced sample was CD4+ or CD8+ T cells sorted from blood, taken in a trial of the OX40 agonist ivuxolimab. Here the CDR3 reads CASSSRPTSGRGETQYF. CDR3 nucleotide sequence: TGTGCCAGCAGCTCCCGACCGACTAGCGGGAGAGGCGAGACCCAGTACTTC.